Listed below are T cell receptor beta chains from one sample, sequenced in a study of blood T cell repertoires in COVID-19. Profiled with immunoSEQ multiplex PCR; TCRdb holds only in-frame clones, not every one. The sample has 150,000 to 200,000 clones; around 88% are singletons. The source material was peripheral blood. The receptor source for this set is a human donor in a cohort sampled during active COVID-19. CDR3s include the opening cysteine and the closing phenylalanine or tryptophan. A D gene is named only where the DNA matches it firmly. Clone size is stated in some rows and not others, as once, few, many or a class when expanded.

TRBJ1-1 | NA | NA | TRBV19 | CASTRNTEAFF | TGTGCCAGCACGCGAAACACTGAAGCTTTCTTT
TRBJ2-7 | NA | NA | TRBV27 | CASSLTSAYEQYF | TGTGCCAGCAGCCTTACCTCAGCCTACGAGCAGTACTTC
TRBJ2-5 | NA | TRBD2 | TRBV19 | CASSKTSGGVQETQYF | TGTGCCAGTAGTAAAACTAGCGGGGGTGTCCAAGAGACCCAGTACTTC
TRBJ1-6 | NA | TRBD1 | TRBV6-5 | CASRPPGDSSPLHF | TGTGCCAGCAGGCCCCCCGGGGACAGTTCACCCCTCCACTTT
TRBJ1-5 | NA | NA | TRBV6-5 | CASKRGNQPQHF | TGTGCCAGCAAGCGGGGCAATCAGCCCCAGCATTTT
TRBJ1-4 | NA | NA | TRBV10-3 | CAISEGPSGGGKLFF | TGTGCCATCAGTGAGGGGCCTTCCGGGGGTGGAAAACTGTTTTTT
TRBJ1-6 | NA | NA | TRBV4-1 | CASSQFQGSSYNSPLHF | TGCGCCAGCAGCCAATTTCAGGGGAGCTCCTATAATTCACCCCTCCACTTT
TRBJ2-7 | few | NA | TRBV30 | CAWSVPWGDSSYEQYF | TGTGCCTGGAGTGTCCCTTGGGGGGATAGCTCCTACGAGCAGTACTTC
TRBJ2-5 | NA | TRBD1 | TRBV15 | CATSSFEGAQETQYF | TGTGCCACCAGCAGCTTTGAGGGGGCCCAAGAGACCCAGTACTTC
TRBJ2-7 | NA | NA | TRBV21-1 | CASTPGGPTQGNEQYF | TGTGCCAGCACCCCGGGTGGGCCAACCCAGGGCAACGAGCAGTACTTC
TRBJ1-2 | few | NA | TRBV15 | CATSREGQTYGYTF | TGTGCCACCAGCAGAGAGGGTCAGACATATGGCTACACCTTC